Listed here are 4 T cell receptor beta chains from one sample, sequenced in a study of shared clonotypes between healthy human individuals. Here immunoSEQ multiplex PCR was the method, and the copy in TCRdb shows in-frame clones only, minus some. The repertoire holds more than 2 million clones, with 90% to 96% as singletons. Sequencing used naive CD4+ T cells sorted from blood. Specified subset: CD45RA+ positively selected. These receptors were taken from a man in his late teens or twenties in good health.

The chain has TRBV9 and TRBJ1-2; D gene unclear. Germline values: CDR1 SGDLS, CDR2 YYNGEE. Trimming took 0 bases from V and 3 from J, leaving 12 bases between them. CDR3 length equals 15 residues. The CDR3 nucleotides read TGTGCCAGCAGCGTAGGCGAGGAGGGCTACTATGGCTACACCTTC. Amino acid sequence: CASSVGEEGYYGYTF.

The V and J genes are TRBV5-1 and TRBJ1-3, with 7 bases fitting TRBD1. The CDR3 is 16 amino acids. Germline-derived CDR1 and CDR2 are SGHRS and YFSETQ. Trimming took 3 bases from V and 0 from J; bases not matched to a gene: 6. The CDR3, as DNA: TGCGCCAGCAGCTCGGGACAGACCAACTCTGGAAACACCATATATTTT. Its protein product is CASSSGQTNSGNTIYF. Full variable domain (remainder filled in from reference TRBV5-1 and TRBJ1-3): KAGVTQTPRYLIKTRGQQVTLSCSPISGHRSVSWYQQTPGQGLQFLFEYFSETQRNKGNFPGRFSGRQFSNSRSEMNVSTLELGDSALYLCASSSGQTNSGNTIYFGEGSWLTVV.

The J gene is TRBJ1-1, the V gene TRBV6-6; the D is unclear. Deletions cut 6 bases from V and 0 bases from J, with 5 bases between. The CDR3 loop spans 12 amino acids. Germline loops: CDR1 MNHNY, CDR2 SVGAGI (reference sequence). The CDR3 DNA sequence: TGTGCCAGCAGCCATTTGAACACTGAAGCTTTCTTT. It codes for CASSHLNTEAFF.

This chain uses TRBV11-2 with TRBJ2-7; D is ambiguous. Trimming took 5 bases from V and 2 from J, leaving 7 bases between them. The CDR3 sequence is 12 residues long. The germline CDR1 and CDR2 sequences are SGHAT and FQNNGV. The CDR3 is CASSTTPYEQYF. The CDR3 region has the DNA TGTGCCAGCAGCACCACGCCCTACGAGCAGTACTTC.